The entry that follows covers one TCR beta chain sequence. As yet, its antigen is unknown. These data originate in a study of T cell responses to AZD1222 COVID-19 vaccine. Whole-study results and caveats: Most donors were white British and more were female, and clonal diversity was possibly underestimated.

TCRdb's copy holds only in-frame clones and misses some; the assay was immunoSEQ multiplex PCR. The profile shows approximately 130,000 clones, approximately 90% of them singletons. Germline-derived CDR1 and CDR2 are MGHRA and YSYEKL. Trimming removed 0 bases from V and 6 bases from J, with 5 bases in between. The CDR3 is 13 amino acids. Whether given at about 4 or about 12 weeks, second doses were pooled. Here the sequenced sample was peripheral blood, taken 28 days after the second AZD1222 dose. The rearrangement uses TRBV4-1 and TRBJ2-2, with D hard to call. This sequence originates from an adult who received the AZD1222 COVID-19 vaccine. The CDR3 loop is CASSQDLAGELFF. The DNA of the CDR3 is TGCGCCAGCAGCCAAGATTTGGCCGGGGAGCTGTTTTTT.